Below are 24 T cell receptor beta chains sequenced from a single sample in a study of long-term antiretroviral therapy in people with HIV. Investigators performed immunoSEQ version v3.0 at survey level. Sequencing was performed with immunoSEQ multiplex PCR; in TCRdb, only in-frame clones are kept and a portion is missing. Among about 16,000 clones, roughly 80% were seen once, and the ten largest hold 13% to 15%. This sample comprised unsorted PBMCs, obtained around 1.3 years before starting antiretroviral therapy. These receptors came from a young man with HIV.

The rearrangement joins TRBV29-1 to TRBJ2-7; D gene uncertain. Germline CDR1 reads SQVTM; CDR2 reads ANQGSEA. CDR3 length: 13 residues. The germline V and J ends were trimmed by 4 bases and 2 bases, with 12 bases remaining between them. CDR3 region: CSVALGLTYEQYF. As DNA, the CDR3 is TGCAGCGTTGCACTGGGTCTTACCTACGAGCAGTACTTC.

The CDR3 DNA is TGTGCCAGCAGCTTATTGGCGGATGAGCAGTTCTTC. Translation: CASSLLADEQFF. The chain carries TRBV7-2 and TRBJ2-1, with no clear D. The germline V gene has CDR1 SGHTA and CDR2 FQGNSA. Trimming stripped 2 bases from V and 8 bases from J, with 7 bases between. There are 12 residues in the CDR3.

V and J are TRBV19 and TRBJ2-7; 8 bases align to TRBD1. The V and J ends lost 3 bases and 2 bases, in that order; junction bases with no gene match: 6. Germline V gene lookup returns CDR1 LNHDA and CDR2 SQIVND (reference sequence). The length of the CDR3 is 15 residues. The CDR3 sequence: CASSIAGQVTYEQYF. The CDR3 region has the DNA TGTGCCAGTAGTATCGCGGGACAGGTAACCTACGAGCAGTACTTC. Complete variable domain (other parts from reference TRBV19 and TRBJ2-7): DGGITQSPKYLFRKEGQNVTLSCEQNLNHDAMYWYRQDPGQGLRLIYYSQIVNDFQKGDIAEGYSVSREKKESFPLTVTSAQKNPTAFYLCASSIAGQVTYEQYFGPGTRLTVT.

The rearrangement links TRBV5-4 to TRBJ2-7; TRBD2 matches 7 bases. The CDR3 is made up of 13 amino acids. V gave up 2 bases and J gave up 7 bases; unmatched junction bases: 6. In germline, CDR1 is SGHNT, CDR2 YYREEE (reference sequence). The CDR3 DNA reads TGTGCCAGCAGCTTACCGGGAGCGGGAGAGCAGTACTTC. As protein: CASSLPGAGEQYF.

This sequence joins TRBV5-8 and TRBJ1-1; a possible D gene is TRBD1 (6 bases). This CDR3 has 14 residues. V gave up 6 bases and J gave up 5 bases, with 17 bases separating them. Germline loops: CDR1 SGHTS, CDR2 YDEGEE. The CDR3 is CASKAQGPLTEAFF. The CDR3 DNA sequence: TGTGCCAGCAAAGCACAGGGCCCGTTGACTGAAGCTTTCTTT.

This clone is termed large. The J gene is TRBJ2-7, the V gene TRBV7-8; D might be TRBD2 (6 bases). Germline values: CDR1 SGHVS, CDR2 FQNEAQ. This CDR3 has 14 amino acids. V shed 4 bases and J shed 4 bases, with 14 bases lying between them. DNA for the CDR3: TGTGCCAGCAGCTCAGGGACTTGGGCTTACGAGCAGTACTTC. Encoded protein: CASSSGTWAYEQYF.

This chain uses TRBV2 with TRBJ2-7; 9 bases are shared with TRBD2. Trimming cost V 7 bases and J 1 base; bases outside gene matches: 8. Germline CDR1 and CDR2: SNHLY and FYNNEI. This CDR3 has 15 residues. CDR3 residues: CASTGGTSRSYEQYF. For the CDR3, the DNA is TGTGCCAGCACCGGAGGGACTAGCCGTTCCTACGAGCAGTACTTC.

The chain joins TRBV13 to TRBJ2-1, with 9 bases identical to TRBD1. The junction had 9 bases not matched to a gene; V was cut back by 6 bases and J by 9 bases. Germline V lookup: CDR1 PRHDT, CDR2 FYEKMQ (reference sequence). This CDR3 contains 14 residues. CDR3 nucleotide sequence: TGTGCCAGCAGGAGGGACAGGGACGTTGGTGAGCAGTTCTTC. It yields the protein CASRRDRDVGEQFF.

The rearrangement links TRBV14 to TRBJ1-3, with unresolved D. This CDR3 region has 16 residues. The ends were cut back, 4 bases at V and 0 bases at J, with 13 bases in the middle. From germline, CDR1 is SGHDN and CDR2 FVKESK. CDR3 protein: CASSPLHGRSGNTIYF. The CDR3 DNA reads TGTGCCAGCAGCCCCCTCCATGGTCGCTCTGGAAACACCATATATTTT.

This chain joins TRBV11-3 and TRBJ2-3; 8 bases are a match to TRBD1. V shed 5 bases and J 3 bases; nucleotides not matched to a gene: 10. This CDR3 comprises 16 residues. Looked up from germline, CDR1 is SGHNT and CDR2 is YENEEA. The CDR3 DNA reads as TGTGCCAGCAGCCGCGGACCGGGACAGGCTACAGATACGCAGTATTTT. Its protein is CASSRGPGQATDTQYF.

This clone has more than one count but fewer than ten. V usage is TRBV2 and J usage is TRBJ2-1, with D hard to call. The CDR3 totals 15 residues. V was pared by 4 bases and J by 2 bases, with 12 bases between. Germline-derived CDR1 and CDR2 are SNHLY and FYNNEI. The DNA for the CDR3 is TGTGCCAGCAGTGTTGGTCCCTTGCCCTACAATGAGCAGTTCTTC. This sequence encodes CASSVGPLPYNEQFF.

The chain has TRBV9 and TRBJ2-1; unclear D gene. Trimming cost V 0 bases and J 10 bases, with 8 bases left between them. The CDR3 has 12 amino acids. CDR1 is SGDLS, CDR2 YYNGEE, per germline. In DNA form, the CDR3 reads TGTGCCAGCAGCGTAGATATGGGGGAGCAGTTCTTC. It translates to CASSVDMGEQFF.

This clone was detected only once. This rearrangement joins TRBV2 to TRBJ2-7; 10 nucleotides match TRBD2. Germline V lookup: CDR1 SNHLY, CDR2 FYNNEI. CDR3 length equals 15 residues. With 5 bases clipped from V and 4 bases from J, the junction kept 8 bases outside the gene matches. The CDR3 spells CASSPLSSGSYEQYF. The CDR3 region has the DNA TGTGCCAGCAGTCCCCTTTCTAGCGGGAGTTACGAGCAGTACTTC.

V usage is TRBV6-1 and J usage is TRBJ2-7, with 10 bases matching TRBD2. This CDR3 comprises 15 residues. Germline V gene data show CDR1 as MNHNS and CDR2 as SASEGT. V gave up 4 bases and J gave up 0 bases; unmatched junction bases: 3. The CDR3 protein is CASSASSGGSYEQYF. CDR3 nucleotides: TGTGCCAGCAGTGCGTCTAGCGGGGGCTCCTACGAGCAGTACTTC.

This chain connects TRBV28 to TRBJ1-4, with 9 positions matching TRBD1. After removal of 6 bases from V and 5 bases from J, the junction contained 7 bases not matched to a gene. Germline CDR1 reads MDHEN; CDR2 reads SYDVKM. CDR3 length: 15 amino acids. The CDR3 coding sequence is TGTGCCAGCAGATCTTCCGGGACAGGGAATGAAAAACTGTTTTTT. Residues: CASRSSGTGNEKLFF. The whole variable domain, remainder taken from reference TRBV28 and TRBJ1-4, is DVKVTQSSRYLVKRTGEKVFLECVQDMDHENMFWYRQDPGLGLRLIYFSYDVKMKEKGDIPEGYSVSREKKERFSLILESASTNQTSMYLCASRSSGTGNEKLFFGSGTQLSVL.

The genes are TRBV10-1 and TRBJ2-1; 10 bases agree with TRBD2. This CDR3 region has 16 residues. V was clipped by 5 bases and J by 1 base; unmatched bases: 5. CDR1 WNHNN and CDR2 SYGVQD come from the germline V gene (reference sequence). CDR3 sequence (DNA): TGCGCCAGCAGTAATGTAGCGGGAGGTTCCTACAATGAGCAGTTCTTC. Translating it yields CASSNVAGGSYNEQFF.

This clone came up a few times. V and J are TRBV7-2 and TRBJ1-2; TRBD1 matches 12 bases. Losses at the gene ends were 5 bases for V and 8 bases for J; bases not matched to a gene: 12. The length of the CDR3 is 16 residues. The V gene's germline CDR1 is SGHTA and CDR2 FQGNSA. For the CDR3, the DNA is TGTGCCAGCAGCGTGATGCCGGGACAGGGGGCTAGGGGCTACACCTTC. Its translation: CASSVMPGQGARGYTF.

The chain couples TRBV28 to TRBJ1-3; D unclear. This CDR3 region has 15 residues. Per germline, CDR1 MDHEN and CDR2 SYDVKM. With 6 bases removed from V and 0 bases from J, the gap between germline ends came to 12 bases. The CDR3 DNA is TGTGCCAGCAGCTCAGCGGGGAGCTCTGGAAACACCATATATTTT. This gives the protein CASSSAGSSGNTIYF. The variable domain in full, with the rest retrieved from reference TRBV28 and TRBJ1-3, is DVKVTQSSRYLVKRTGEKVFLECVQDMDHENMFWYRQDPGLGLRLIYFSYDVKMKEKGDIPEGYSVSREKKERFSLILESASTNQTSMYLCASSSAGSSGNTIYFGEGSWLTVV.

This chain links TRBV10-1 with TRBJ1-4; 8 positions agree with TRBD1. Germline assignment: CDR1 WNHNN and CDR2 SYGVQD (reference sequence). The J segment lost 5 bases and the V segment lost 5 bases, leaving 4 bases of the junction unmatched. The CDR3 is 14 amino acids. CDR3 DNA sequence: TGCGCCAGCAGTCAACAGGGGGAGAATGAAAAACTGTTTTTT. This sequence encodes CASSQQGENEKLFF.

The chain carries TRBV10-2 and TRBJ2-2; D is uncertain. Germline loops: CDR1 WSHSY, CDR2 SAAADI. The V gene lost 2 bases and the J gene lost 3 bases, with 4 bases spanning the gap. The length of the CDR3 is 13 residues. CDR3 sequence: CASSEPYTGELFF. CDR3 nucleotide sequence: TGCGCCAGCAGTGAGCCGTACACCGGGGAGCTGTTTTTT.

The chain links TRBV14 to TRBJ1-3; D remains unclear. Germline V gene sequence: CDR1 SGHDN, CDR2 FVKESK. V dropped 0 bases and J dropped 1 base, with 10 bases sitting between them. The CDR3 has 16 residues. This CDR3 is CASSQESMASGNTIYF. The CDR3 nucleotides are TGTGCCAGCAGCCAAGAATCCATGGCGTCTGGAAACACCATATATTTT.

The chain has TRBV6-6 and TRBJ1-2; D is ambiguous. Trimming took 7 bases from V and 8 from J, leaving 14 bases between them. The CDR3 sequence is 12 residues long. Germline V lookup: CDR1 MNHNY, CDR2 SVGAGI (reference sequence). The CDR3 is CASNKIIGGYTF. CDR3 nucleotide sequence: TGTGCCAGCAACAAAATTATTGGGGGCTACACCTTC.

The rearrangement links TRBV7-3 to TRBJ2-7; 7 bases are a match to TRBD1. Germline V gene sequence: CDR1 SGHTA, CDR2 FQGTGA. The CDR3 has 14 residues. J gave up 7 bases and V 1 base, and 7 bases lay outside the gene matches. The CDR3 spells CASSLIGGVQEQYF. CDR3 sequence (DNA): TGTGCCAGCAGCTTAATAGGGGGCGTTCAAGAGCAGTACTTC.

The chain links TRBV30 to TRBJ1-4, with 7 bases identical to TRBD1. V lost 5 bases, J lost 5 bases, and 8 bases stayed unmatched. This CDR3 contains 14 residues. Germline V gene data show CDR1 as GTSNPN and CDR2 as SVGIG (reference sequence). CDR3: CAWGGQETNEKLFF. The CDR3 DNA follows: TGTGCCTGGGGAGGACAGGAAACGAATGAAAAACTGTTTTTT.